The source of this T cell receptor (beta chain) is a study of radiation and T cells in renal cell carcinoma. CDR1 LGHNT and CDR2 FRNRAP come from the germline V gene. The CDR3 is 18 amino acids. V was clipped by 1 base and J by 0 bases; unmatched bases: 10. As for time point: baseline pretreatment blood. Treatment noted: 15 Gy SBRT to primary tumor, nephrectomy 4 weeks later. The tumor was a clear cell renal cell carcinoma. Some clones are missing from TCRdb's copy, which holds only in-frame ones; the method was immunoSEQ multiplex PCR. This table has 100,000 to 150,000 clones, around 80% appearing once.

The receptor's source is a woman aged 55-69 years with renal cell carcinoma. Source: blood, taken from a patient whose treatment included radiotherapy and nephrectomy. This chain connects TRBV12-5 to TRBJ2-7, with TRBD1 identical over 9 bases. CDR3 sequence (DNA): TGTGCTAGTGGTTTGGACCCTACGGACAGGGGAAGCTCCTACGAGCAGTACTTC. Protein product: CASGLDPTDRGSSYEQYF.